This entry lists 7 T cell receptor beta chains sequenced from one sample in a study of response to subunit inactivated influenza vaccine. One entry per CDR3 protein, called by TCRdb with MiXCR from the RT-PCR reads. The sample contains 400,000 to 650,000 distinct CDR3 sequences, approximately 6.9% of which appear only once. Sequenced material: PBMCs from blood, taken less than 30 months after vaccination. These receptors all come from a man between 50 and 69 years old who received an inactivated influenza vaccine.

Ten or more counts support this clonotype. V is TRBV11-2 and J is TRBJ2-1; D remains ambiguous. There are 17 residues in the CDR3. Germline V gene data show CDR1 as SGHAT and CDR2 as FQNNGV. The V end lost 1 base, the J end lost 2 bases, and 15 bases lay between the germline ends. CDR3 sequence (DNA): TGTGCCAGCAGCTTAGGGTACCTCGAGTTCACCTACAATGAGCAGTTCTTC. Protein: CASSLGYLEFTYNEQFF.

In this sample, this clonotype turned up a few times. J is TRBJ2-5 and V is TRBV28; 7 bases line up with TRBD1. The CDR3 is 15 residues long. V shed 4 bases, J shed 5 bases, and the junction held 10 bases outside the gene matches. Germline-derived CDR1 and CDR2 are MDHEN and SYDVKM. CDR3 residues: CASSSARQGGETQYF. Written as DNA, the CDR3 is TGTGCCAGCAGTTCCGCGAGACAGGGCGGGGAGACCCAGTACTTC.

The table lists this clonotype with many counts. This chain connects TRBV28 to TRBJ2-6, with D possibly being TRBD2 (5 bases). Germline CDR1 reads MDHEN; CDR2 reads SYDVKM. Trimming shortened V by 2 bases and J by 1 base, and 24 bases separated the two germline ends. The CDR3 contains 21 residues. The CDR3: CASSLVSPSFAAQSGANVLTF. DNA of the CDR3: TGTGCCAGCAGTTTAGTCAGCCCTAGCTTTGCAGCCCAATCTGGGGCCAACGTCCTGACTTTC.

This clonotype turned up a few times. The chain employs TRBV24-1 and TRBJ2-2; D perhaps matches TRBD1 (7 bases). CDR1 KGHDR and CDR2 SFDVKD come from the germline V gene. The CDR3 totals 17 residues. V dropped 5 bases and J dropped 6 bases, with 21 bases sitting between them. CDR3 bases: TGTGCCACCAGTGCCCTCAACAGGGGAGGAATGGCCGGGGAGCTGTTTTTT. This codes for CATSALNRGGMAGELFF.

This clonotype was detected a few times. The V gene is TRBV12-3 or TRBV12-4, the J gene TRBJ1-4; D gene ambiguous. The CDR3 contains 15 residues. Between the trimmed V and J ends, which lost 5 bases and 8 bases, there was a span of 18 bases. This CDR3 reads CASSPGEGAFEKLFF. The DNA for the CDR3 is TGTGCCAGCAGTCCCGGGGAGGGCGCTTTCGAAAAACTGTTTTTT.

This clonotype has a count of ten or more. V gene TRBV6-5 combines with J gene TRBJ2-7; D is unresolved. Deletions cut 0 bases from V and 3 bases from J, with 12 bases between. This CDR3 region has 15 residues. The germline CDR1 and CDR2 sequences are MNHEY and SVGAGI. The CDR3 region has the DNA TGTGCCAGCAGTTACTCGGGGAATGGGGACTACGAGCAGTACTTC. As protein: CASSYSGNGDYEQYF.

This clonotype was seen more than once but under ten times. The V and J genes are TRBV20-1 and TRBJ1-2, with D possibly being TRBD1 (5 bases). CDR3 size: 14 residues. Germline V gene data show CDR1 as DFQATT and CDR2 as SNEGSKA (reference sequence). With 5 bases removed from V and 5 bases from J, the gap between germline ends came to 18 bases. CDR3 residues: CSAHPRVGGYGYTF. In nucleotides, the CDR3 is TGCAGTGCTCATCCGAGGGTGGGGGGTTATGGCTACACCTTC.